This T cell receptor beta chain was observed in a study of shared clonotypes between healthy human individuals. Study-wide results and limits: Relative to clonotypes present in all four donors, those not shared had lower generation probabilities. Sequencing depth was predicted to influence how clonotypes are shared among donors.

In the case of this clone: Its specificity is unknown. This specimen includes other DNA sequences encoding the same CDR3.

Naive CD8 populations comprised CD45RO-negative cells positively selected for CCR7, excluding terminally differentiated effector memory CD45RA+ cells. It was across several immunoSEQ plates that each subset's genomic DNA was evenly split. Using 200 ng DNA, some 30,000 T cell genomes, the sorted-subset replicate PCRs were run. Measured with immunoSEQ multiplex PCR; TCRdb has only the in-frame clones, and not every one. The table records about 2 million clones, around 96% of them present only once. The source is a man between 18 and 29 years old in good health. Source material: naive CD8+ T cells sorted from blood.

The CDR3 DNA reads as TGTGCCAGCAGTTTAGAGGGGGGAGAGACCCAGTACTTC. It encodes CASSLEGGETQYF. The chain carries TRBV27 and TRBJ2-5, with D perhaps assigned TRBD1 or TRBD2 (6 bases each). CDR1 and CDR2 from the germline V gene are MNHEY and SMNVEV (reference sequence). The germline V and J ends were trimmed by 2 bases and 4 bases, with 8 bases remaining between them. The CDR3 runs 13 residues.